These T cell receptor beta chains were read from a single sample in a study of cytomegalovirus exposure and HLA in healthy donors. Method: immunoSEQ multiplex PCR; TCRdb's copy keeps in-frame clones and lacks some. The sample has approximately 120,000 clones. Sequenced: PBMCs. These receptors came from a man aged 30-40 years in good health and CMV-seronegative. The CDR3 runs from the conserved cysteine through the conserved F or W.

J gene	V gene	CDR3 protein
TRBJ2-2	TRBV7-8	CASSLEGLAGDADTGELFF
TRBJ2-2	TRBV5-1	CASSLVDTPGQGLVGELFF
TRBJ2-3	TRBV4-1	CASSDVGGDTQYF
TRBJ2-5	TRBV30	CAWSVAGRVGTQYF
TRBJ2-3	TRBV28	CASSRVSVADTQYF
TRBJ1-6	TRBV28	CASSPSQGNNSPLHF
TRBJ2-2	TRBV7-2	CASSLATDNTGELFF
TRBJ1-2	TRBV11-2	CASSFRNYGYTF
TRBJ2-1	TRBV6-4	CASSDSTSGINEQFF
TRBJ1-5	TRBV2	CASSAHGEGQPQHF
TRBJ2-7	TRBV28	CASRETGDGNYEQYF
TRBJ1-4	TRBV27	CASSKKDRGGEKLFF
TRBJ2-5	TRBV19	CASRGSGPRETQYF
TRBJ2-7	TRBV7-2	CASSQPPGQVSYEQYF
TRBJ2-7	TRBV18	CASSFQGGPLDEQYF
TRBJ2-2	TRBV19	CASSIVQGLTGELFF
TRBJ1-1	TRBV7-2	CASRPQQGPPYPEAFF
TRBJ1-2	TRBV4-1	CASSQTLSRVNYGYTF
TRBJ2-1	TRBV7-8	CASSFRGGDNEQFF
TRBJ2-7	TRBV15	CATSAADRFGSEQYF